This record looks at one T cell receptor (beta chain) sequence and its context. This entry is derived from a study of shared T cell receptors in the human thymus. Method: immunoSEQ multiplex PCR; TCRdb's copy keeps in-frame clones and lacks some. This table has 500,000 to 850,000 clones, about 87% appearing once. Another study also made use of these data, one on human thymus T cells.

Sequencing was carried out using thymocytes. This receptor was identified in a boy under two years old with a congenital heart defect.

CDR3 sequence (DNA): TGCAGCGTCCTGCGTCAGACTAGCGGGGGGGCGCGTCAAGAGACCCAGTACTTC. This sequence encodes CSVLRQTSGGARQETQYF. This rearrangement joins TRBV29-1 to TRBJ2-5, with 14 positions matching TRBD2. The V segment lost 6 bases and the J segment 2 bases; nucleotides outside the gene matches: 14. Looked up from germline, CDR1 is SQVTM and CDR2 is ANQGSEA. This CDR3 region has 18 residues.